These 3 T cell receptor beta chains share one sample of origin, sequenced in a study of tumor and adjacent non-tumor tissue in lung cancer. This sample's RNA came from whole unsorted tissue. Three rounds of nested PCR, following a modified ARM-PCR protocol, produced the TCRbeta library. TCRdb processed the multiplex PCR reads anew with MiXCR; each CDR3 protein has one entry. The data contain approximately 130,000 distinct CDR3 sequences, 66% of them singletons. The sample consisted of lung tumor tissue. These receptors were taken from a man aged 25 to 40 with non-small cell lung cancer.

In regard to this clonotype: Relative to the germline gene, one junction end is altered; a read error may explain this. The chain links TRBV4-1 to TRBJ2-5; D is ambiguous. Germline CDR1 MGHRA, CDR2 YSYEKL. CDR3 length: 13 residues. CDR3 bases: TGCGCCAGGAGCCGAGACCAGAGAGAGACCCAGTACTTC. This sequence encodes CARSRDQRETQYF.

In regard to this clonotype: A much larger clone differs from this one at a single base, so this may be a read error. The genes are TRBV20-1 and TRBJ1-1; D gene ambiguous. The germline gives CDR1 DFQATT, CDR2 SNEGSKA (reference sequence). Trimming took off 7 bases at V and 4 bases at J, with 10 bases between the two ends. There are 11 residues in the CDR3. The CDR3 DNA follows: TGCAGTGTTACTCCGGTCACTGAAGCTTTCTTT. Amino acids: CSVTPVTEAFF.

This clonotype was recorded at least ten times. V gene TRBV30 combines with J gene TRBJ2-3; D ambiguous. CDR3 length: 14 residues. The V gene lost 4 bases and the J gene lost 0 bases, with 11 bases spanning the gap. Germline CDR1 and CDR2: GTSNPN and SVGIG (reference sequence). The CDR3 loop reads CAWTVSPSTDTQYF. The CDR3 coding sequence is TGTGCCTGGACAGTTTCTCCTAGCACAGATACGCAGTATTTT.